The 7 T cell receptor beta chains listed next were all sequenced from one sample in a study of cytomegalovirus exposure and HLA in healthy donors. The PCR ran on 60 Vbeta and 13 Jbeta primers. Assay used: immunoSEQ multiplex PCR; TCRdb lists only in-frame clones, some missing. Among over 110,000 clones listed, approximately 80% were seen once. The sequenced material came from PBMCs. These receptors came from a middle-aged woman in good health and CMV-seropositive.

CDR3 bases: TGTGCCAGCAGCTTTGGGACTAGCGCATACAATGAGCAGTTCTTC. Encoded protein: CASSFGTSAYNEQFF. This chain uses TRBV11-3 with TRBJ2-1; 10 bases agree with TRBD2. The germline CDR1 and CDR2 sequences are SGHNT and YENEEA. The CDR3 contains 15 residues. Trimming took 3 bases from V and 4 from J; bases not matched to a gene: 3.

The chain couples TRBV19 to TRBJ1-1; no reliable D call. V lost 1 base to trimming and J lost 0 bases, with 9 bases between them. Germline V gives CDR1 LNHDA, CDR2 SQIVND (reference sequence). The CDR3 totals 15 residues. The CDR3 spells CASSIVGSMNTEAFF. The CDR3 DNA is TGTGCCAGTAGTATAGTGGGGAGCATGAACACTGAAGCTTTCTTT.

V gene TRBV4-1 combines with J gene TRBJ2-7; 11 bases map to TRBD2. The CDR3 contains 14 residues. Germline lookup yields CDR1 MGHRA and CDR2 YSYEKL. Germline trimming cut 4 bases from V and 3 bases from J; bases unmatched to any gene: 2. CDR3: CASSPTSGNYEQYF. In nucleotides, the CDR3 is TGCGCCAGCAGCCCGACTAGCGGGAACTACGAGCAGTACTTC.

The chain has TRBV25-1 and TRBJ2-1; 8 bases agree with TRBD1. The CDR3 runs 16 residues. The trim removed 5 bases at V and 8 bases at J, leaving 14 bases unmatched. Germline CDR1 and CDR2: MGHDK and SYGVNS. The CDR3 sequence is CASSPPARGLGDEQFF. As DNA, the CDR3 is TGTGCCAGCAGTCCCCCTGCCAGGGGGCTTGGGGATGAGCAGTTCTTC.

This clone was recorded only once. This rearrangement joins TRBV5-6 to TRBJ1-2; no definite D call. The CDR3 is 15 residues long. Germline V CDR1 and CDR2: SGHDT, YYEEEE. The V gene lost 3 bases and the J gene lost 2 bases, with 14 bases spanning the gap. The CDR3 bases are TGTGCCAGCAGCTCGCCCCAAGCTCCCAACTATGGCTACACCTTC. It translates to CASSSPQAPNYGYTF.

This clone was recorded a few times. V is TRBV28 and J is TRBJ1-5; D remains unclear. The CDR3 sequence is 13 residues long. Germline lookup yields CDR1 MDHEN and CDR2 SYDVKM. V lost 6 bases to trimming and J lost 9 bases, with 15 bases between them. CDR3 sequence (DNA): TGTGCCAGCAGAAACTCCAAAGCTCTGCCCCAGCATTTT. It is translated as CASRNSKALPQHF.

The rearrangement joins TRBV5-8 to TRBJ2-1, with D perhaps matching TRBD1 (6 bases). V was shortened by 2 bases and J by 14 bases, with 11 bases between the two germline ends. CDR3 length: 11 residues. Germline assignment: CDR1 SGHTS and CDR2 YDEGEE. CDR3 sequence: CASSLNRDKFF. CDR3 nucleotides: TGTGCCAGCAGCTTAAATCGGGACAAGTTCTTC. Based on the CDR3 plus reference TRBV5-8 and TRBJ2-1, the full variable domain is EAGVTQSPTHLIKTRGQQATLRCSPISGHTSVYWYQQALGLGLQFLLWYDEGEERNRGNFPPRFSGRQFPNYSSELNVNALELEDSALYLCASSLNRDKFFGPGTRLTVL.